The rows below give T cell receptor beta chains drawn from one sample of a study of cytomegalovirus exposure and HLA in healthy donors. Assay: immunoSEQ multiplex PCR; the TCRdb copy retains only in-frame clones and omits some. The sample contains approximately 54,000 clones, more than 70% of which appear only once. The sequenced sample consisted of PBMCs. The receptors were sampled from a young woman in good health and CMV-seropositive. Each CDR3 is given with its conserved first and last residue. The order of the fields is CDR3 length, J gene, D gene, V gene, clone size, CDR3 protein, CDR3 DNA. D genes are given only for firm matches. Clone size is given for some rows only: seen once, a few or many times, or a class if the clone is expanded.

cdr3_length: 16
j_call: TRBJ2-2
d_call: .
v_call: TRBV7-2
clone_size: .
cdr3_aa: CASSLVSRLADGELFF
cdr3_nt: TGTGCCAGCAGCTTAGTCTCTCGGCTAGCCGACGGGGAGCTGTTTTTT

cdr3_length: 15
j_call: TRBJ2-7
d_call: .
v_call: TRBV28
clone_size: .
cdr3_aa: CASSLSAGRSYEQYF
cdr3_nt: TGTGCCAGCAGTTTATCGGCAGGGAGGTCCTACGAGCAGTACTTC

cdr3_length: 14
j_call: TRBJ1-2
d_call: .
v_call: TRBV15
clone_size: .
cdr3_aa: CATSRERLGGGYTF
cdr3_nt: TGTGCCACCAGCAGAGAGAGATTAGGGGGAGGCTACACCTTC

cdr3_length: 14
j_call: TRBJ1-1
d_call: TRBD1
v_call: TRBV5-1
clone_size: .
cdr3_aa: CASSGQGATTEAFF
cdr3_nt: TGCGCCAGCAGCGGACAGGGGGCGACCACTGAAGCTTTCTTT

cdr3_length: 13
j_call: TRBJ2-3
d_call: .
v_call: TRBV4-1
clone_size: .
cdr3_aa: CASSQVSGDTQYF
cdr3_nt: TGCGCCAGCAGCCAAGTGTCGGGAGATACGCAGTATTTT

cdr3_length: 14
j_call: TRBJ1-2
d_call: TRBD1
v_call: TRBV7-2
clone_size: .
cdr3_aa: CASSPGTVSYGYTF
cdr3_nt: TGTGCCAGCAGCCCCGGGACAGTCAGCTATGGCTACACCTTC

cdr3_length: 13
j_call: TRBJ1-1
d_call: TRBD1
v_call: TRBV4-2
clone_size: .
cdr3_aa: CASIGGIGAEAFF
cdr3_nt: TGTGCCAGCATAGGGGGCATTGGGGCTGAAGCTTTCTTT

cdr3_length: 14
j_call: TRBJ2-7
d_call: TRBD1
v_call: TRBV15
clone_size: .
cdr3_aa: CATSMGQGISEQYF
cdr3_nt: TGTGCCACCAGCATGGGACAGGGCATAAGCGAGCAGTACTTC

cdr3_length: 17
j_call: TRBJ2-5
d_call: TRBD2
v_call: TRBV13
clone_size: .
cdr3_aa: CASSLGLQRGKQETQYF
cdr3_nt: TGTGCCAGCAGCTTAGGCCTGCAGCGGGGGAAACAAGAGACCCAGTACTTC

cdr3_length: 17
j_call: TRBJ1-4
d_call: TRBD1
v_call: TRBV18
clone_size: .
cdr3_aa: CASSPRPRGSANEKLFF
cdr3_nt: TGTGCCAGCTCACCTCGCCCCAGGGGGAGCGCTAATGAAAAACTGTTTTTT

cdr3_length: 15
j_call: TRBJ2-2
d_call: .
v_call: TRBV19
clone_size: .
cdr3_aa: CASSQSAVYTGELFF
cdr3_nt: TGTGCCAGTAGTCAGTCGGCGGTATACACCGGGGAGCTGTTTTTT

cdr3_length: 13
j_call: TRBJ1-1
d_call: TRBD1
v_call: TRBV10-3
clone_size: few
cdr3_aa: CAISGQGNTEAFF
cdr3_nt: TGTGCCATCAGTGGACAGGGGAACACTGAAGCTTTCTTT

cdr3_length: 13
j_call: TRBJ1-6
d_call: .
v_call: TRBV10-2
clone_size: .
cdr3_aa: CASSEARESPLHF
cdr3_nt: TGCGCCAGCAGTGAGGCCAGGGAATCACCCCTCCACTTT

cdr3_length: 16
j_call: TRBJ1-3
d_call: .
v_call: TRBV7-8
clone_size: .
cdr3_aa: CASSLAITASGNTIYF
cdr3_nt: TGTGCCAGCAGCTTAGCGATTACAGCCTCTGGAAACACCATATATTTT